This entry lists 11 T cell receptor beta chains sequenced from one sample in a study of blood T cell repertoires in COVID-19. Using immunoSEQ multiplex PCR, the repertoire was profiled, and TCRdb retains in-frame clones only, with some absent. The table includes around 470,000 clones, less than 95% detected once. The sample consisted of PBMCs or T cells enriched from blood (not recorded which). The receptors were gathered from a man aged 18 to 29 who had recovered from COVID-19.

The CDR3 region has the DNA TGTGCCACGGGACAGGGGGCTGAAGCTTTCTTT. This gives the protein CATGQGAEAFF. This rearrangement joins TRBV6-5 to TRBJ1-1; TRBD1 matches at 11 bases. The V gene's germline CDR1 is MNHEY and CDR2 SVGAGI. V shed 10 bases and J 6 bases; nucleotides not matched to a gene: 1. The CDR3 is 11 residues long.

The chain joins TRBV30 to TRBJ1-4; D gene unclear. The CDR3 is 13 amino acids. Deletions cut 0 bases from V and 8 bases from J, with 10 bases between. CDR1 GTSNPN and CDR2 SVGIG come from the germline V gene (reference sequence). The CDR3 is CAWSVISGEKLFF. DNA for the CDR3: TGTGCCTGGAGTGTAATCTCGGGGGAAAAACTGTTTTTT.

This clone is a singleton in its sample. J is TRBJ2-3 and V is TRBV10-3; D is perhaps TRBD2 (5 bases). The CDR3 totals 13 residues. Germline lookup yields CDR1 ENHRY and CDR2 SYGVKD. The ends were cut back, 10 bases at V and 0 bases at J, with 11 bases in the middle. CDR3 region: CATQRKSTDTQYF. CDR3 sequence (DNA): TGTGCCACCCAGCGGAAAAGCACAGATACGCAGTATTTT.

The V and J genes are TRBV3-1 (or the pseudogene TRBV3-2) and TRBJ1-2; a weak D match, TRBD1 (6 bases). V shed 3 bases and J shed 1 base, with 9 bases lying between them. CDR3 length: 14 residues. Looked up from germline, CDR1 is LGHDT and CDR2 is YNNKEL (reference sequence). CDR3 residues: CASSQGHVNYGYTF. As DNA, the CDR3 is TGTGCCAGCAGCCAGGGACATGTTAACTATGGCTACACCTTC.

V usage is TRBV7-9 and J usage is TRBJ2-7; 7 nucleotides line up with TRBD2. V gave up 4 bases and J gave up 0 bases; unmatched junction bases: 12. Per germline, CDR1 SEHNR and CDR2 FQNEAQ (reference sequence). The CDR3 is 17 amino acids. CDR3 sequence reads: CASSSNIGGRDSYEQYF. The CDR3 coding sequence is TGTGCCAGCAGCTCCAATATTGGCGGGAGAGACTCCTACGAGCAGTACTTC.

Here the CDR3 reads CASGPERGATNTGELFF. CDR3 nucleotides: TGTGCTAGTGGGCCAGAGCGGGGGGCAACGAACACCGGGGAGCTGTTTTTT. The chain carries TRBV12-5 and TRBJ2-2; 9 bases match TRBD2. Germline trimming cut 6 bases from V and 0 bases from J; bases unmatched to any gene: 8. CDR3 length: 17 residues. Looked up from germline, CDR1 is LGHNT and CDR2 is FRNRAP.

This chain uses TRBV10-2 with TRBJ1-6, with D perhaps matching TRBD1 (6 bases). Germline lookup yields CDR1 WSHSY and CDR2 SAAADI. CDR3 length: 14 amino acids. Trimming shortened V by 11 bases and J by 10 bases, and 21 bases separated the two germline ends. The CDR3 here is CASRMGADGSPLHF. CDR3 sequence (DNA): TGCGCCTCTCGAATGGGGGCGGATGGGTCACCCCTCCACTTT.

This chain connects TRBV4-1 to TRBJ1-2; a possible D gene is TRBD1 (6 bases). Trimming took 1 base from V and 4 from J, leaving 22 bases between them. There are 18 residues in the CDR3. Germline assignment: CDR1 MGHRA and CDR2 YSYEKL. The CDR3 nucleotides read TGCGCCAGCAGCCAAGGGATTGAGGGGGACGGGGCAGGCTATGGCTACACCTTC. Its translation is CASSQGIEGDGAGYGYTF.

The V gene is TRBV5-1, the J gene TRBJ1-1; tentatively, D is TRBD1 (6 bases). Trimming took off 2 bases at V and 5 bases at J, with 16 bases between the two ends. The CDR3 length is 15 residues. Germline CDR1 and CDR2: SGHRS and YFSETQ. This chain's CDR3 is CASSLGQSWGTEAFF. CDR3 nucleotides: TGCGCCAGCAGCTTAGGACAGAGTTGGGGGACTGAAGCTTTCTTT.

For the CDR3, the DNA is TGTGCCAGCAGTTACTCCCCTAGCGGGGGAGACAATGAGCAGTTCTTC. It translates to CASSYSPSGGDNEQFF. This chain links TRBV6-5 with TRBJ2-1; 10 bases agree with TRBD2. V was clipped by 0 bases and J by 5 bases; unmatched bases: 4. The CDR3 covers 16 residues. The germline CDR1 and CDR2 sequences are MNHEY and SVGAGI.

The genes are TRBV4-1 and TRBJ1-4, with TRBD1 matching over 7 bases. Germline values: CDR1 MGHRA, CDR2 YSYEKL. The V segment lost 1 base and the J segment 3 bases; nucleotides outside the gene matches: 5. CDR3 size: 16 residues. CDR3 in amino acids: CASSQATGAANEKLFF. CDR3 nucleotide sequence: TGCGCCAGCAGCCAAGCCACAGGGGCTGCTAATGAAAAACTGTTTTTT.